This T cell receptor (beta chain) was obtained from a study of cytomegalovirus exposure and HLA in healthy donors. Study-wide results and limits: Presence/absence analyses treated sequencing depth as roughly uniform across donors.

A note on this clone: No antigen is known for it.

A multiplex PCR was run with 60 Vbeta primers and 13 Jbeta primers. Sequencing used immunoSEQ multiplex PCR; TCRdb keeps in-frame clones, though not all of them. Altogether about 80,000 clones are present, 70% to 80% being singletons, with the ten largest covering over 3%. The CDR3 runs 15 residues. Germline loops: CDR1 SNHLY, CDR2 FYNNEI. The V and J ends lost 8 bases and 0 bases respectively, with 14 bases between them. Each of the donors was a healthy bone marrow donor. The sequence derives from a man aged 50 to 59 in good health and CMV-seronegative. This chain joins TRBV2 and TRBJ2-1; D is uncertain. The sample consisted of PBMCs. CDR3 coding DNA: TGTGCCAGCCAGCCTATCCTAGTCTCCTACAATGAGCAGTTCTTC. Translating gives CASQPILVSYNEQFF. Filled out from reference TRBV2 and TRBJ2-1, the complete variable domain reads EPEVTQTPSHQVTQMGQEVILRCVPISNHLYFYWYRQILGQKVEFLVSFYNNEISEKSEIFDDQFSVERPDGSNFTLKIRSTKLEDSAMYFCASQPILVSYNEQFFGPGTRLTVL.